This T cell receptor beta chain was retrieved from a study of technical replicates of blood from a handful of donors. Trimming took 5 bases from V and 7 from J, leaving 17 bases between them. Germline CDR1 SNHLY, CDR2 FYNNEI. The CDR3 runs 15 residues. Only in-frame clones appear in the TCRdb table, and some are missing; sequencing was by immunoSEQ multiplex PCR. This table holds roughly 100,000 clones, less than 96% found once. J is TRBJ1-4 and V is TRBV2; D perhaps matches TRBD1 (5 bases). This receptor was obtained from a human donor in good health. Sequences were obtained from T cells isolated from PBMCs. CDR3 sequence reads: CASSLPRGEGEKLFF. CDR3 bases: TGTGCCAGCAGTCTCCCCCGGGGGGAGGGTGAAAAACTGTTTTTT.